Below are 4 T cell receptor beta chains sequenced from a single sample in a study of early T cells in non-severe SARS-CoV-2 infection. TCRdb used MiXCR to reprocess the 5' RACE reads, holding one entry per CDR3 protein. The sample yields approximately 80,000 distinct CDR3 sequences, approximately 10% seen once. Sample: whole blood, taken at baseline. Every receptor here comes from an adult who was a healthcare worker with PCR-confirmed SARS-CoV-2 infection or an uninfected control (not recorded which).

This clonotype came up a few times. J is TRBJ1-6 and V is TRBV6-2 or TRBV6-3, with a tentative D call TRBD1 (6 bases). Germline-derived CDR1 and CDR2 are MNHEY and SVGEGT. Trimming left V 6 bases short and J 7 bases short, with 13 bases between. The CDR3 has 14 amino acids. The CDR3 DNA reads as TGTGCCAGCAGACCGGACAGATTGAATTCACCCCTCCACTTT. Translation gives CASRPDRLNSPLHF.

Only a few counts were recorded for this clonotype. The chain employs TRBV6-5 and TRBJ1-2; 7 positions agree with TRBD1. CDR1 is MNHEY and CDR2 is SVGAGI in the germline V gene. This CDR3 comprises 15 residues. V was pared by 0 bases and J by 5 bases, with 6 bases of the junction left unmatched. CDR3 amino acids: CASSYSLRDSYGYTF. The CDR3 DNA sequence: TGTGCCAGCAGTTACTCGTTGAGGGACAGTTATGGCTACACCTTC.

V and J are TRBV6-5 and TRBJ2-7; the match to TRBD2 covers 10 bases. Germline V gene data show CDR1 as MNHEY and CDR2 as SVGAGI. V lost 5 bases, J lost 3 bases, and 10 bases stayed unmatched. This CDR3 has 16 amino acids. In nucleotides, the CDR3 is TGTGCCAGCAGTGGACTCGGGCTAGCGGGGGACTACGAGCAGTACTTC. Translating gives CASSGLGLAGDYEQYF.

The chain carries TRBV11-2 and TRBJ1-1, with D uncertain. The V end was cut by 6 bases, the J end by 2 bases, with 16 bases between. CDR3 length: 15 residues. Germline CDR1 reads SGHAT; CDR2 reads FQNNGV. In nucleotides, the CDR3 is TGTGCCAGCAGAGTTGGAGCTCCGGAAAACACTGAAGCTTTCTTT. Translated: CASRVGAPENTEAFF. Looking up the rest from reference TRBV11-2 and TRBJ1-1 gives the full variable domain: EAGVAQSPRYKIIEKRQSVAFWCNPISGHATLYWYQQILGQGPKLLIQFQNNGVVDDSQLPKDRFSAERLKGVDSTLKIQPAKLEDSAVYLCASRVGAPENTEAFFGQGTRLTVV.